This T cell receptor (beta chain) was identified in a study of blood T cells in healthy people across ages. General study points: It was the long-lived donors that had more naive CD4+ cells and higher diversity than aged donors. Bulk PBMC profiling left naive and antigen-experienced comparisons inconclusive.

For this clonotype: The antigen is undetermined.

Trimming shortened V by 6 bases and J by 5 bases, and 19 bases separated the two germline ends. The CDR3 contains 14 residues. Germline CDR1 and CDR2: SQVTM and ANQGSEA. A sample-barcoded 5' primer and a J-beta primer mix were used in a second PCR of roughly 7 to 11 cycles. Samples each returned at least 3 million CDR3-containing paired-end reads. TCRdb ran MiXCR on the 5' RACE reads and lists one entry per CDR3 protein. The sample comprises around 990,000 distinct CDR3 sequences, approximately 25% of which are singletons, and 0.65% to 0.75% rests with the top ten. A further study also used this sample, focusing on T cells of mothers and their children.

This sequence joins TRBV29-1 and TRBJ2-5; D may be TRBD2 (6 bases). This clonotype was obtained from a girl aged 2-10 years in good health. Sequencing was done on a sample of blood. Written as DNA, the CDR3 is TGCAGCGTGCGGCGGGACCTCCTTGGGGAGACCCAGTACTTC. Translated, it gives CSVRRDLLGETQYF.